This entry lists 30 T cell receptor beta chains sequenced from one sample in a study of T cell responses to AZD1222 COVID-19 vaccine. This table comes from immunoSEQ multiplex PCR, and its TCRdb copy is limited to in-frame clones, with some not included. The data show some 110,000 clones, with around 90% seen just once and around 8.7% held by the top ten. Source: peripheral blood, taken on day 0 of AZD1222 vaccination. The receptor set was obtained from an adult in good health.

This chain joins TRBV7-2 and TRBJ2-7, with a possible D match to TRBD1 (6 bases). This CDR3 comprises 15 residues. CDR1 is SGHTA, CDR2 FQGNSA, per germline. Trimming removed 5 bases at V and 6 bases at J, with 20 bases between. The CDR3 region is CASSLSRDIAGEQYF. The CDR3 nucleotides are TGTGCCAGCAGCCTGTCCCGGGACATCGCCGGCGAGCAGTACTTC.

The chain carries TRBV27 and TRBJ2-6; 7 nucleotides agree with TRBD2. V gave up 6 bases and J gave up 1 base; unmatched junction bases: 6. The CDR3 covers 16 residues. Looked up from germline, CDR1 is MNHEY and CDR2 is SMNVEV (reference sequence). CDR3 protein: CASRRGGRSGANVLTF. The CDR3 bases are TGTGCCAGCAGAAGGGGAGGGCGATCTGGGGCCAACGTCCTGACTTTC. Together with reference TRBV27 and TRBJ2-6, the CDR3 gives the full variable domain: EAQVTQNPRYLITVTGKKLTVTCSQNMNHEYMSWYRQDPGLGLRQIYYSMNVEVTDKGDVPEGYKVSRKEKRNFPLILESPSPNQTSLYFCASRRGGRSGANVLTFGAGSRLTVL.

The chain links TRBV5-5 to TRBJ2-3; TRBD2 matches at 9 bases. V lost 4 bases, J lost 4 bases, and 10 bases stayed unmatched. The CDR3 covers 16 residues. The germline V gene has CDR1 SGHKS and CDR2 YYEKEE (reference sequence). The CDR3 sequence is CASSLQGGRVSDTQYF. For the CDR3, the DNA is TGTGCCAGCAGCCTCCAGGGCGGGAGGGTCTCAGATACGCAGTATTTT.

The rearrangement uses TRBV16 and TRBJ1-2; a possible D gene is TRBD1 (6 bases). This CDR3 has 14 residues. V lost 4 bases, J lost 6 bases, and 15 bases lay in between. Germline V gives CDR1 KGHSY, CDR2 FQNENV. CDR3 in DNA: TGTGCCAGCAGCCCCCAGGGGAGAACGGATGGCTACACCTTC. Protein: CASSPQGRTDGYTF.

This chain connects TRBV7-2 to TRBJ2-7; TRBD2 aligns across 12 bases. This CDR3 has 16 amino acids. The germline gives CDR1 SGHTA, CDR2 FQGNSA. The junction had 3 bases not matched to a gene; V was cut back by 2 bases and J by 1 base. The CDR3 coding sequence is TGTGCCAGCAGCTTAAACGGACTAGCGGGATCCTACGAGCAGTACTTC. Protein: CASSLNGLAGSYEQYF.

Only one count was recorded for this clone. This sequence joins TRBV29-1 and TRBJ2-3, with 9 bases that match TRBD2. V lost 4 bases, J lost 2 bases, and 10 bases stayed unmatched. The germline V gene has CDR1 SQVTM and CDR2 ANQGSEA. This CDR3 region has 16 residues. The CDR3 sequence: CSVGREGQVTTDTQYF. Here the CDR3 DNA reads TGCAGCGTTGGGCGGGAGGGCCAGGTGACCACAGATACGCAGTATTTT.

The chain carries TRBV6-5 and TRBJ2-2, with TRBD2 identical over 11 bases. This CDR3 has 15 residues. Germline assignment: CDR1 MNHEY and CDR2 SVGAGI. V lost 1 base and J lost 6; bases outside the gene matches: 1. CDR3 residues: CASSYLAGGPGELFF. CDR3 DNA: TGTGCCAGCAGTTACTTAGCGGGGGGGCCCGGGGAGCTGTTTTTT.

V usage is TRBV20-1 and J usage is TRBJ1-6; D perhaps matches TRBD1 (5 bases). From germline, CDR1 is DFQATT and CDR2 SNEGSKA (reference sequence). Trimming stripped 3 bases from V and 14 bases from J, with 11 bases between. The length of the CDR3 is 11 residues. CDR3 residues: CSARGDLTLHF. The CDR3 DNA follows: TGCAGTGCTAGGGGGGATCTCACCCTCCACTTT.

In regard to this clone: At one end the junction does not follow the germline gene, possibly because of a read error. This rearrangement joins TRBV11-2 to TRBJ1-1; TRBD1 agrees at 7 bases. Germline V CDR1 and CDR2: SGHAT, FQNNGV. This CDR3 is built from 14 residues. The CDR3 spells CASTGVFGRTEAFF. As DNA, the CDR3 is TGTGCTAGCACAGGGGTTTTTGGAAGGACTGAAGCTTTCTTT.

The chain employs TRBV6-5 and TRBJ2-7; weak D call: TRBD2 (6 bases). Germline CDR1 MNHEY, CDR2 SVGAGI. The V end lost 2 bases, the J end lost 3 bases, and 14 bases lay between the germline ends. CDR3 length: 15 amino acids. The CDR3 reads CASSYESGPHYEQYF. CDR3 in DNA: TGTGCCAGCAGTTACGAGAGCGGGCCCCACTACGAGCAGTACTTC.

The chain has TRBV7-2 and TRBJ2-7; perhaps TRBD2 as D (6 bases). The germline V gene has CDR1 SGHTA and CDR2 FQGNSA. With 0 bases removed from V and 5 bases from J, the gap between germline ends came to 11 bases. The CDR3 consists of 14 residues. CDR3 region: CASSLAGGIDEQYF. The CDR3 DNA follows: TGTGCCAGCAGCTTAGCGGGAGGCATCGACGAGCAGTACTTC.

The chain employs TRBV27 and TRBJ1-2; TRBD1 aligns across 9 bases. Germline V gene sequence: CDR1 MNHEY, CDR2 SMNVEV (reference sequence). Trimming at V came to 2 bases and at J to 8 bases, leaving 9 bases not matched to a gene. The CDR3 totals 15 residues. The CDR3 protein is CASSLLTGGNSGYTF. The CDR3 nucleotides are TGTGCCAGCAGTTTACTTACAGGGGGCAATTCGGGCTACACCTTC.

J is TRBJ1-2 and V is TRBV14; D gene uncertain. Trimming pared 5 bases from V and 6 bases from J, leaving 13 bases between. The CDR3 runs 13 residues. Germline V gene data show CDR1 as SGHDN and CDR2 as FVKESK. The CDR3 loop reads CASSVLRVDGYTF. The CDR3 nucleotides are TGTGCCAGCAGCGTCTTGAGGGTGGATGGCTACACCTTC. The full variable domain, completed using reference TRBV14 and TRBJ1-2, is EAGVTQFPSHSVIEKGQTVTLRCDPISGHDNLYWYRRVMGKEIKFLLHFVKESKQDESGMPNNRFLAERTGGTYSTLKVQPAELEDSGVYFCASSVLRVDGYTFGSGTRLTVV.

This chain joins TRBV28 and TRBJ1-3; D gene uncertain. Trimming removed 4 bases from V and 0 bases from J, with 13 bases in between. The CDR3 consists of 16 residues. Germline V gene data show CDR1 as MDHEN and CDR2 as SYDVKM. The CDR3 here is CASSSLGASSGNTIYF. The CDR3 nucleotides read TGTGCCAGCAGTTCCCTCGGAGCAAGCTCTGGAAACACCATATATTTT.

With regard to this clone: Germline and junction disagree at one end, which may indicate a read error. The gene calls are TRBV7-7 and TRBJ2-1; possible D gene TRBD2, 6 bases. This CDR3 has 14 residues. The germline V gene encodes CDR1 SSHAT and CDR2 FNYEAQ (reference sequence). CDR3 amino acids: CASSPGLTYNEQFF. The DNA of the CDR3 is TGTGCTAGCAGCCCGGGACTCACCTACAATGAGCAGTTCTTC.

V and J are TRBV20-1 and TRBJ1-1; 7 nucleotides match TRBD1. V gave up 3 bases and J gave up 1 base; unmatched junction bases: 2. The CDR3 covers 13 residues. Looked up from germline, CDR1 is DFQATT and CDR2 is SNEGSKA (reference sequence). CDR3 sequence: CSASGTENTEAFF. The CDR3 DNA sequence: TGCAGTGCTAGTGGGACAGAGAACACTGAAGCTTTCTTT.

The chain recombines TRBV7-9 with TRBJ2-5; a possible D gene is TRBD1 (6 bases). V lost 7 bases and J lost 5, with 23 bases in between. The CDR3 length is 16 residues. Germline V gene sequence: CDR1 SEHNR, CDR2 FQNEAQ (reference sequence). The CDR3 DNA reads as TGTGCCAGCATCCTTGTGACAGCTTCAGGGGAGGAGACCCAGTACTTC. It encodes CASILVTASGEETQYF.

The V call is TRBV7-9, the J call TRBJ1-1; weak D call: TRBD1 (6 bases). Germline V gives CDR1 SEHNR, CDR2 FQNEAQ (reference sequence). The V and J ends lost 1 base and 4 bases respectively, with 13 bases between them. The CDR3 runs 15 residues. CDR3 in amino acids: CASSLGGASVTEAFF. As DNA, the CDR3 is TGTGCCAGCAGCTTAGGGGGGGCGTCTGTCACTGAAGCTTTCTTT.

V gene TRBV18 combines with J gene TRBJ1-2; 10 bases are a match to TRBD1. There are 16 residues in the CDR3. V lost 1 base to trimming and J lost 3 bases; unmatched junction nucleotides: 5. Germline CDR1 KGHSH, CDR2 LQKENI. This CDR3 reads CASSPLDGQGDYGYTF. The DNA of the CDR3 is TGTGCCAGCTCACCACTCGATGGACAGGGGGACTATGGCTACACCTTC.

The CDR3 reads CASSQEFGGDEQYF. CDR3 nucleotide sequence: TGTGCCAGCAGCCAAGAATTTGGAGGGGACGAGCAGTACTTC. The J gene is TRBJ2-7, the V gene TRBV3-1 (or the pseudogene TRBV3-2); the D gene is possibly TRBD2 (6 bases). CDR1 and CDR2 from the germline V gene are LGHDT and YNNKEL (reference sequence). The CDR3 sequence is 14 residues long. V was trimmed by 0 bases and J by 5 bases, leaving 11 bases between them.

The J gene is TRBJ2-7, the V gene TRBV7-9; 7 bases align to TRBD1. CDR1 and CDR2 (germline): SEHNR, FQNEAQ (reference sequence). The length of the CDR3 is 14 residues. V lost 3 bases and J lost 3; bases outside the gene matches: 5. The CDR3 DNA reads TGTGCCAGCAGCTTGGGGACAGACTACTACGAGCAGTACTTC. Translated, it gives CASSLGTDYYEQYF.

The chain couples TRBV28 to TRBJ1-2; D not resolved. CDR3 length equals 15 residues. CDR1 is MDHEN, CDR2 SYDVKM, per germline. V gave up 3 bases and J gave up 0 bases, with 11 bases separating them. The CDR3 bases are TGTGCCAGCAGTTTGGTTAGCAATACTAACTATGGCTACACCTTC. It yields the protein CASSLVSNTNYGYTF.

The chain recombines TRBV28 with TRBJ1-2; D is uncertain. Deletions cut 2 bases from V and 4 bases from J, with 11 bases between. Germline V CDR1 and CDR2: MDHEN, SYDVKM. The CDR3 covers 14 residues. CDR3 region: CASSLRAPPYGYTF. Written as DNA, the CDR3 is TGTGCCAGCAGTTTACGGGCACCTCCCTATGGCTACACCTTC.

The chain couples TRBV7-2 to TRBJ2-7, with 9 bases lining up with TRBD2. With 3 bases clipped from V and 2 bases from J, the junction kept 8 bases outside the gene matches. Germline CDR1 and CDR2: SGHTA and FQGNSA. CDR3 length: 16 amino acids. The CDR3 loop is CASSFDGLAGTYEQYF. The CDR3 region has the DNA TGTGCCAGCAGCTTCGATGGGCTAGCGGGGACCTACGAGCAGTACTTC.

The rearrangement uses TRBV5-6 and TRBJ1-1, with D uncertain. The CDR3 is 12 residues long. V lost 4 bases, J lost 4 bases, and 8 bases lay in between. Per germline, CDR1 SGHDT and CDR2 YYEEEE. CDR3 DNA sequence: TGTGCCAGCAGCGGATGGGGCACTGAAGCTTTCTTT. Amino acids: CASSGWGTEAFF.

The CDR3 DNA is TGTGCCAGCAGTCCAGGGGGCCCTTTGCGGGTCTACGAGCAGTACTTC. Translation gives CASSPGGPLRVYEQYF. This chain connects TRBV7-2 to TRBJ2-7, with TRBD1 matching over 8 bases. The CDR3 runs 16 residues. Germline CDR1 and CDR2: SGHTA and FQGNSA. The ends lost 6 bases at V and 3 bases at J; junction bases unmatched: 13.

The CDR3 DNA is TGTGCCAGAAGCTTTTGTGGTGACGGTTCGGCAGATACGCAGTATTTT. Amino acid sequence: CARSFCGDGSADTQYF. This rearrangement joins TRBV5-3 to TRBJ2-3, with D uncertain. TRBV5-3 is known as an ORF, though its function is uncertain. Trimming took off 2 bases at V and 4 bases at J, with 17 bases between the two ends. The CDR3 contains 16 residues.

The chain couples TRBV7-3 to TRBJ2-5; 16 nucleotides match TRBD2. This CDR3 is 18 amino acids long. CDR1 is SGHTA, CDR2 FQGTGA, per germline. V lost 2 bases, J lost 5 bases, and 8 bases stayed unmatched. CDR3 in DNA: TGTGCCAGCAGCTTATTAGGGACTAGCGGGGGGGCCACGGAGACCCAGTACTTC. Translation: CASSLLGTSGGATETQYF. Supplemented by reference TRBV7-3 and TRBJ2-5, the full variable domain reads GAGVSQTPSNKVTEKGKYVELRCDPISGHTALYWYRQSLGQGPEFLIYFQGTGAADDSGLPNDRFFAVRPEGSVSTLKIQRTERGDSAVYLCASSLLGTSGGATETQYFGPGTRLLVL.

Written as DNA, the CDR3 is TGTGCCAGCAGCCGGACTGTAAACACTGAAGCTTTCTTT. Encoded protein: CASSRTVNTEAFF. The V call is TRBV5-6, the J call TRBJ1-1; D uncertain. The CDR3 extends over 13 amino acids. From germline, CDR1 is SGHDT and CDR2 YYEEEE. Trimming took off 4 bases at V and 2 bases at J, with 9 bases between the two ends.

This rearrangement joins TRBV7-2 to TRBJ1-2; D is possibly TRBD1 (6 bases). V lost 6 bases and J 6 bases, leaving 11 bases between the germline ends. Per the germline V gene, CDR1 is SGHTA and CDR2 is FQGNSA. CDR3 length equals 12 residues. The CDR3 coding sequence is TGTGCCAGCAGAGGGGGTTTGGATGGCTACACCTTC. It specifies CASRGGLDGYTF.